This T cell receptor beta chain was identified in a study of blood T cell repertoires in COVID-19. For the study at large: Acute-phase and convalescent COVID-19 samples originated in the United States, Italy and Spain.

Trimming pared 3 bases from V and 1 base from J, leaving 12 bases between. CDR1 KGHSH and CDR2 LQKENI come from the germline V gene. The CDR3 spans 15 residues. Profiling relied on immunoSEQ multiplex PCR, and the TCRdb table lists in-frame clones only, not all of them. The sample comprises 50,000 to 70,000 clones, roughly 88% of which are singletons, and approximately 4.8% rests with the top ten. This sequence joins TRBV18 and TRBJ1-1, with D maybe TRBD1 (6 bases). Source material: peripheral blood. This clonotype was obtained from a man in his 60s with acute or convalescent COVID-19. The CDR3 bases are TGTGCCAGCTCACCTGGGCAGGGACAGAACACTGAAGCTTTCTTT. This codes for CASSPGQGQNTEAFF. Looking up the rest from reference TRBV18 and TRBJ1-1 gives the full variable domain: NAGVMQNPRHLVRRRGQEARLRCSPMKGHSHVYWYRQLPEEGLKFMVYLQKENIIDESGMPKERFSAEFPKEGPSILRIQQVVRGDSAAYFCASSPGQGQNTEAFFGQGTRLTVV.